This T cell receptor (beta chain) was recovered during a study of PD-1 and CTLA-4 blockade in melanoma. The table came from immunoSEQ multiplex PCR; TCRdb's copy has only in-frame clones and leaves some out. This sample yields 25,000 to 30,000 clones, of which 85% to 90% are seen a single time; roughly 8% belongs to the top ten. Trimming cost V 3 bases and J 3 bases; bases outside gene matches: 4. In germline, CDR1 is SEHNR, CDR2 FQNEAQ (reference sequence). This CDR3 contains 15 residues. The chain uses TRBV7-9 and TRBJ2-2, with 7 bases that match TRBD2. This material consisted of CD8+ T cells from peripheral blood, taken before anti-PD-1 treatment. The receptor was isolated from a human donor with melanoma. CDR3 nucleotide sequence: TGTGCCAGCAGCTTGGGGGGGATCGACACCGGGGAGCTGTTTTTT. Protein: CASSLGGIDTGELFF.